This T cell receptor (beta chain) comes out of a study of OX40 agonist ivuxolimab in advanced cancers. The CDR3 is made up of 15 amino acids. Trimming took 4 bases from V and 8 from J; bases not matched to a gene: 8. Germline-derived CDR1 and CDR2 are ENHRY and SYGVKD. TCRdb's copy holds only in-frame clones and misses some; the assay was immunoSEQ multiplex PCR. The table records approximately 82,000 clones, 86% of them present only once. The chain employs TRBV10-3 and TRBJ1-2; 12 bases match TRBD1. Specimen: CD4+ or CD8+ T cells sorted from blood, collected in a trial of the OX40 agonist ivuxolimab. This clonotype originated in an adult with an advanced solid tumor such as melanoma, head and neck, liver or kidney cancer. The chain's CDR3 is CAISGPGQGAGGYTF. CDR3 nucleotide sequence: TGTGCCATCAGTGGACCGGGACAGGGGGCAGGAGGCTACACCTTC.